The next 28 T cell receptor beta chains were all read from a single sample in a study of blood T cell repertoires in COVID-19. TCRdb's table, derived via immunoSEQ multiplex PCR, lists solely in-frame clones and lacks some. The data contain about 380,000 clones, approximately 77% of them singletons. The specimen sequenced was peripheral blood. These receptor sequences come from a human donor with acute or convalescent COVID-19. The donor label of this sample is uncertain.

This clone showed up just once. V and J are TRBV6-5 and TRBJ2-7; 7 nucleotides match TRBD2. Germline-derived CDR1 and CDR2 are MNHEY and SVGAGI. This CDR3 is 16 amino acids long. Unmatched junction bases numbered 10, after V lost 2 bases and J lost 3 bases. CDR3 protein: CASSYLGGGPGYEQYF. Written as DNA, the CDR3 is TGTGCCAGCAGTTACCTTGGCGGGGGACCCGGCTACGAGCAGTACTTC.

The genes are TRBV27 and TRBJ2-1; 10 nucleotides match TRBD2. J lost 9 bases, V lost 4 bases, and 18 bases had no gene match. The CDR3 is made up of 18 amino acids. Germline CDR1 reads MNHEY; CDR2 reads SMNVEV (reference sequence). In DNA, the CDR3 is TGTGCCAGCAGTTCCCTCTCTAGCGGGGGCCTGGTGGCGTCTGAGCAGTTCTTC. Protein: CASSSLSSGGLVASEQFF.

The CDR3 here is CASSHLNGQVGYGYTF. The CDR3, as DNA: TGTGCCAGCAGCCACCTAAACGGACAGGTCGGCTATGGCTACACCTTC. This chain joins TRBV3-1 (or the pseudogene TRBV3-2) and TRBJ1-2, with 7 bases lining up with TRBD1. CDR1 is LGHDT and CDR2 is YNNKEL in the germline V gene (reference sequence). V dropped 3 bases and J dropped 4; count of bases not matched to a gene: 11. This CDR3 comprises 16 residues.

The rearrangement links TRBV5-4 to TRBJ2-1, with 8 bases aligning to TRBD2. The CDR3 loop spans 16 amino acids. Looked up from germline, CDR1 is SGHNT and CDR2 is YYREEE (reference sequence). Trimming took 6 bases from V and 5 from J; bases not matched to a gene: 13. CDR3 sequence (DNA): TGTGCCAGCAACGGGGGGGGGACTAGGCTGAACAATGAGCAGTTCTTC. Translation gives CASNGGGTRLNNEQFF.

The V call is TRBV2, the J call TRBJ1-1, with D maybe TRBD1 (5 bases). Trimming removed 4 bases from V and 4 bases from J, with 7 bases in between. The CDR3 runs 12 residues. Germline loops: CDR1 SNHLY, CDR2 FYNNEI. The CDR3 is CASSAGGTEAFF. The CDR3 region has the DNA TGTGCCAGCAGTGCCGGGGGCACTGAAGCTTTCTTT.

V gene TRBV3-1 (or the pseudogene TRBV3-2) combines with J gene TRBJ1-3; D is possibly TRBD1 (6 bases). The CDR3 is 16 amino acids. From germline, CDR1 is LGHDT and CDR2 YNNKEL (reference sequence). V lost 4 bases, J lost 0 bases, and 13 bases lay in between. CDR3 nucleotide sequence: TGTGCCAGCAGCCCTGGACAGCCTTACTCTGGAAACACCATATATTTT. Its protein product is CASSPGQPYSGNTIYF.

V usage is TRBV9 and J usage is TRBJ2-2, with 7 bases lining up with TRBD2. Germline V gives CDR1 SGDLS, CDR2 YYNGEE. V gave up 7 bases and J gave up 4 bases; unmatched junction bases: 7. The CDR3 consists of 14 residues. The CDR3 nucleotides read TGTGCCAGCCGTCGACGGGGGGTCACCGGGGAGCTGTTTTTT. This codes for CASRRRGVTGELFF.

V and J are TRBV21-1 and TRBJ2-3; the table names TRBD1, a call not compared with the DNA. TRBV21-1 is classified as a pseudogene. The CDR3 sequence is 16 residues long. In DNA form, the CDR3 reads TGTGCCAGCAGCAAAGAAGCCAGGGGGGGCACAGATACGCAGTATTTT. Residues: CASSKEARGGTDTQYF.

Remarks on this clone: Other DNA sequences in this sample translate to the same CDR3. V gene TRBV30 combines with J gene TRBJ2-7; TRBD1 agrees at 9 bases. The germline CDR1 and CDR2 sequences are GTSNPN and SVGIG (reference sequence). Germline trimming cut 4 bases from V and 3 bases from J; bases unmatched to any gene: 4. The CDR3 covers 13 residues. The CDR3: CAWTGQGFYEQYF. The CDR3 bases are TGTGCCTGGACGGGACAGGGATTCTACGAGCAGTACTTC.

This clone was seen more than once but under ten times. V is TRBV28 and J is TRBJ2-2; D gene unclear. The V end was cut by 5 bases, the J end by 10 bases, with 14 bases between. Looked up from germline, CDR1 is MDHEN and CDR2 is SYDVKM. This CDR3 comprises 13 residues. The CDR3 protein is CASSPSNQLELFF. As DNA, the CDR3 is TGTGCCAGCAGTCCAAGTAATCAGTTGGAGCTGTTTTTT.

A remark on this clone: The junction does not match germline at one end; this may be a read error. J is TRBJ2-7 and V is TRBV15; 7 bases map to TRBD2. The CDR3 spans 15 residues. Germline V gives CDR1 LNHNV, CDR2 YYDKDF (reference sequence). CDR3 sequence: CATSREGAGVYEQYF. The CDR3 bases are TGTGCCACCAGTAGAGAAGGGGCGGGAGTCTACGAGCAGTACTTC.

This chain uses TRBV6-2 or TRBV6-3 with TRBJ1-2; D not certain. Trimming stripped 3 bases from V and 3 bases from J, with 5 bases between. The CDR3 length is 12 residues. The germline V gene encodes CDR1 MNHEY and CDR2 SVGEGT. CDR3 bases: TGTGCCAGCAGTTATTTCGACTATGGCTACACCTTC. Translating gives CASSYFDYGYTF.

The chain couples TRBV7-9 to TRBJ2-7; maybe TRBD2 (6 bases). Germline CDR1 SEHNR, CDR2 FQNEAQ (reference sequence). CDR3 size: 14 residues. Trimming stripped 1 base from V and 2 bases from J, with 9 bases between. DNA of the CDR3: TGTGCCAGCAGCTTAGGTTCGGGAGCCTACGAGCAGTACTTC. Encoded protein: CASSLGSGAYEQYF.

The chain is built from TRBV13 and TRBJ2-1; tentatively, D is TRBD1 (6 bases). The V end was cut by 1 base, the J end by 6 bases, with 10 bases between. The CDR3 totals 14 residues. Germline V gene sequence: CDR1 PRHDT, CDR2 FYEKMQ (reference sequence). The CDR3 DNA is TGTGCCAGCAGCTTAGCCCCGACAGGCAATGAGCAGTTCTTC. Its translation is CASSLAPTGNEQFF.

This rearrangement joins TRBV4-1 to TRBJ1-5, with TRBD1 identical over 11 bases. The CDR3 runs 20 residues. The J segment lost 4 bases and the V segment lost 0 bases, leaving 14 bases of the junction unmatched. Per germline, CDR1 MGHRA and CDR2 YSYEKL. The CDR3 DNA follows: TGCGCCAGCAGCCAAGAGCGGGGAGTAGGACAGGGGGCACCAAATCAGCCCCAGCATTTT. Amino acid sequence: CASSQERGVGQGAPNQPQHF.

The CDR3 is CASSTGGGGYGYTF. CDR3 coding DNA: TGTGCCAGCAGCACGGGGGGAGGGGGCTATGGCTACACCTTC. The chain has TRBV28 and TRBJ1-2; weak D call: TRBD1 (6 bases). The CDR3 sequence is 14 residues long. The V gene lost 6 bases and the J gene lost 4 bases, with 15 bases spanning the gap. Germline V CDR1 and CDR2: MDHEN, SYDVKM.

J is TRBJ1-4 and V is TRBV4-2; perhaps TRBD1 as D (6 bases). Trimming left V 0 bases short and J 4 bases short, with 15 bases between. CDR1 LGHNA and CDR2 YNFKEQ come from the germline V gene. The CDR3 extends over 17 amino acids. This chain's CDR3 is CASSQEARTVLNEKLFF. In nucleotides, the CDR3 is TGTGCCAGCAGCCAAGAAGCGAGGACAGTCCTTAATGAAAAACTGTTTTTT.

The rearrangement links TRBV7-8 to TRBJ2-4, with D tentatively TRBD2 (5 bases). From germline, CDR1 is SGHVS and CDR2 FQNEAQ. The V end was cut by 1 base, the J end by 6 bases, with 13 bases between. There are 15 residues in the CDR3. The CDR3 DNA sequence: TGTGCCAGCAGCTTAGAGGGTCAAGGACTAAACATTCAGTACTTC. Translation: CASSLEGQGLNIQYF.

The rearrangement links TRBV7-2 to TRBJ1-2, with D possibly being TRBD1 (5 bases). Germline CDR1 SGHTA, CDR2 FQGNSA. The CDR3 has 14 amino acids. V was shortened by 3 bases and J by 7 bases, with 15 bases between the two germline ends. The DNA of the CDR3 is TGTGCCAGCAGCTTGAGCTCAGGGTATGGTGGCTACACCTTC. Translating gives CASSLSSGYGGYTF. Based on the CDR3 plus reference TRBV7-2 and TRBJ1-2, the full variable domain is GAGVSQSPSNKVTEKGKDVELRCDPISGHTALYWYRQSLGQGLEFLIYFQGNSAPDKSGLPSDRFSAERTGGSVSTLTIQRTQQEDSAVYLCASSLSSGYGGYTFGSGTRLTVV.

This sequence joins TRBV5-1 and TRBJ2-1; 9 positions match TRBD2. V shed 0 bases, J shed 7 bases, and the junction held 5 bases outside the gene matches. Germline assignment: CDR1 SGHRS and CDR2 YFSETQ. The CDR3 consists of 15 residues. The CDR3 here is CASSLDRGRGNEQFF. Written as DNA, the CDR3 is TGCGCCAGCAGCTTGGATCGCGGGAGGGGGAATGAGCAGTTCTTC.

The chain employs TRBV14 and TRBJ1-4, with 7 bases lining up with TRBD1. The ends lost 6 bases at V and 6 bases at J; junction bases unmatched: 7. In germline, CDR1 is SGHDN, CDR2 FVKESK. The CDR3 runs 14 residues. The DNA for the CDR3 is TGTGCCAGCAGTTACAGGGGTGCCGATGAAAAACTGTTTTTT. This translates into CASSYRGADEKLFF.

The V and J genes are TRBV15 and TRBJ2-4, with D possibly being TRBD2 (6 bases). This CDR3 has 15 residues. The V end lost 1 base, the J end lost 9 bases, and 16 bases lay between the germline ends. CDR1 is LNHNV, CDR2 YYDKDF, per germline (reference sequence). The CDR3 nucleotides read TGTGCCACCAGCAGAGGGGACTCCCAAAGTGGCATTCAGTACTTC. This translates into CATSRGDSQSGIQYF.

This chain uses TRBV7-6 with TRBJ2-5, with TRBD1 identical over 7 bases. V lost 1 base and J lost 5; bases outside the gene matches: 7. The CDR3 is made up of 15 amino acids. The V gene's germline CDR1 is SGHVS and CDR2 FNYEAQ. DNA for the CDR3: TGTGCCAGCAGCTTAGAGGCCGGGACAGTGGAGACCCAGTACTTC. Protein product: CASSLEAGTVETQYF.

The CDR3 DNA follows: TGTGCCAGCAGCTTGGCGGGACTAGCGGGAGGGTCCCTCACCGGGGAGCTGTTTTTT. Translating it yields CASSLAGLAGGSLTGELFF. This chain links TRBV5-4 with TRBJ2-2, with TRBD2 matching 16 bases. The CDR3 length is 19 residues. Germline V gene sequence: CDR1 SGHNT, CDR2 YYREEE (reference sequence). Losses at the gene ends were 0 bases for V and 4 bases for J; bases not matched to a gene: 6.

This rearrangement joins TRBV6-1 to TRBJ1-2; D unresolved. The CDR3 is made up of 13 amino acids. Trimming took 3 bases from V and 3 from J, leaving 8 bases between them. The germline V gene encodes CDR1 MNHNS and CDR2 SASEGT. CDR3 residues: CASSDSDDYGYTF. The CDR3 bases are TGTGCCAGCAGTGACAGTGATGACTATGGCTACACCTTC.

The CDR3 coding sequence is TGTGCCAGTAGTATACAGGGGAGTTATGAAAAACTGTTTTTT. It encodes CASSIQGSYEKLFF. V is TRBV19 and J is TRBJ1-4; tentatively, D is TRBD1 (6 bases). The CDR3 has 14 residues. CDR1 and CDR2 (germline): LNHDA, SQIVND (reference sequence). The germline V and J ends were trimmed by 2 bases and 6 bases, with 10 bases remaining between them.

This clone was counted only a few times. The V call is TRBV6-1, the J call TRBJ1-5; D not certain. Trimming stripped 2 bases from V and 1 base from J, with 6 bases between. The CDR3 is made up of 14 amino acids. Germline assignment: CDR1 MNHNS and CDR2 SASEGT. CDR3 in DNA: TGTGCCAGCAGTGAAAGGAGCAGCAATCAGCCCCAGCATTTT. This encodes CASSERSSNQPQHF.

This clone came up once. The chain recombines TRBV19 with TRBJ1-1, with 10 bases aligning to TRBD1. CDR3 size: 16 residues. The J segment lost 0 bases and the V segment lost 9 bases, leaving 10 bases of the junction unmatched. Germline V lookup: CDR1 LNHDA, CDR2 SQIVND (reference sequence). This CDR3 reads CASKSGQGSMNTEAFF. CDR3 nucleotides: TGTGCCAGCAAGTCGGGACAGGGGTCAATGAACACTGAAGCTTTCTTT.